This TCR beta chain was identified during a study of identical twins (dated by TCRdb to the mid-2010s). With respect to the entire study: To test whether fetal clonotypes persist, the study used deep sequencing on TCR alpha and beta repertoires from monozygotic twins, unrelated adults of various ages, and cord blood. To rule out contamination, the twin experiments were replicated at different times with different library preparation protocols. On the study overall, not on this receptor specifically: Conclusions relied on cross-sectional statistical analysis, since the same donors could not be followed over many years. In beta out-of-frame sequences, excess twin sharing was weaker, because having fewer shared sequences lowered the signal-to-noise ratio. Recombination models systematically underestimated out-of-frame TCR alpha sharing in monozygotic twins but agreed with sharing between unrelated individuals. Compared with coincidental sharing between unrelated individuals, out-of-frame TCR alpha sequences shared between twins showed an excess of sequences with low generation probability. Invariant T cells such as MAIT and iNKT could partly confound zero-insertion analyses, though diverse VJ usage argued against this for most clonotypes. Fewer insertions were carried by abundant cord blood beta clonotypes, a similar but weaker trend appeared in young adult naive repertoires, and no such trend appeared in memory repertoires.

Per the germline V gene, SQVTM is the CDR1 and ANQGSEA is the CDR2. The CDR3 has 14 amino acids, counting the end cysteine and phenylalanine. The CDR3 DNA has 42 bases and is translated from base 1. With respect to this clonotype: The target of this receptor is not known. It has no much larger one-base neighbor in the sample; base qualities were not kept.

The library was made by 5' RACE. The instrument was an Illumina HiSeq 2000. A universal primer binding site was added through template switching, and the final cDNA carried a unique molecular identifier so that TCR cDNA molecules could be counted accurately. Specific primers in the conserved constant-segment region were used to synthesize first-strand cDNA for the TCR alpha and beta chains. To control for contamination, each cDNA library was double barcoded with a SMART-Mk sample barcode plus Illumina barcodes. TruSeq adapter sequences and Illumina sample barcodes were added in two successive PCR steps. TCR alpha and beta cDNA libraries were sequenced on the Illumina HiSeq platform with custom primers. Under the source paper's analysis protocol: Unique molecular identifiers were extracted from raw reads with MiGEC, and CDR3 positions were determined with MiXCR. Recombination models were inferred per individual with the repgenHMM and IGoR tools using an EM algorithm. Shared clonotype analysis was performed with the tcR package in R, normalizing sharing by the product of cloneset sizes. To study raw recombination free of thymic and clonal selection effects, out-of-frame nonproductive sequences were analyzed. TCRdb passed the public sequencing reads through fastp at Q25 and MiXCR, retaining productive beta sequences. Each entry merges the rows of one CDR3 protein and shows their most common DNA and genes. TCRdb's processing, not the authors', yielded these V and J calls. In this sample the table shows about 790,000 distinct CDR3 sequences, 15% to 20% of which occur a single time. The ten largest clones add up to over 10% of the sample.

Only healthy Caucasian donors were included. Three pairs of female monozygotic twins, all aged 18 to 29 years, were included in the twin cohort. The RNA used for TCR libraries was isolated from peripheral blood mononuclear cells. These records were also assigned to another study, of T cells expressing NK-cell markers. As noted in the second study: In sorted CD3+CD56+NKG2C+, CD3+CD56+NKG2C- and CD3+CD56-NKG2C+ T-cell subsets from 7 or 8 donors, TCR beta-chain repertoires were profiled. Of the eight sequenced donors, seven were found to be HCMV-seropositive and one was found to be HCMV-seronegative. In several experiments an anti-gammadeltaTCR antibody was added to restrict sorting to alphabetaTCR-expressing T cells. In roughly 6 donors, the dominant CD3+CD56+NKG2C+ clonotypes ranked among the top 10 CD8+ clonotypes, making up about 1.0-8% of CD8+ T cells. Those dominant clonotypes were again the most abundant among CD3+CD56-NKG2C+ cells in a handful of donors, at about 25-60.1%. It remained unclear whether the expanded NKG2C-expressing T cell clones were specific for HCMV antigens. The eight sequenced donors were randomly selected healthy volunteers, three men and five women. A commercial ELISA kit detecting HCMV-specific IgG in serum was used to determine HCMV serostatus. For five or six donors, unsorted PBMC were also used to sequence bulk peripheral blood T-cell repertoires. MIGEC handled demultiplexing of the reads and grouping by UMI, while MiTCR was used to assemble and quantify clonotypes. Only TCR cDNA sequences supported by at least two reads were kept to exclude erroneous sequences. The tcR package was used for downstream repertoire analysis, and clonotypes were matched across fractions by CDR3 nucleotide sequence plus V segment. VDJmatch was used to annotate antigen specificity against VDJdb, with one amino acid substitution in CDR3 allowed.

Sequencing was carried out using PBMCs. This TCR was sampled from a woman aged 18-30 years in good health. Recombination connected TRBV29-1 to TRBJ2-1, with a tentative D gene TRBD1 over 6 matching bases. The CDR3 corresponds to CGLFRGSSYNEQFF. In nucleotide form, the sequence is TGCGGATTATTCAGGGGAAGCTCCTACAATGAGCAGTTCTTC.